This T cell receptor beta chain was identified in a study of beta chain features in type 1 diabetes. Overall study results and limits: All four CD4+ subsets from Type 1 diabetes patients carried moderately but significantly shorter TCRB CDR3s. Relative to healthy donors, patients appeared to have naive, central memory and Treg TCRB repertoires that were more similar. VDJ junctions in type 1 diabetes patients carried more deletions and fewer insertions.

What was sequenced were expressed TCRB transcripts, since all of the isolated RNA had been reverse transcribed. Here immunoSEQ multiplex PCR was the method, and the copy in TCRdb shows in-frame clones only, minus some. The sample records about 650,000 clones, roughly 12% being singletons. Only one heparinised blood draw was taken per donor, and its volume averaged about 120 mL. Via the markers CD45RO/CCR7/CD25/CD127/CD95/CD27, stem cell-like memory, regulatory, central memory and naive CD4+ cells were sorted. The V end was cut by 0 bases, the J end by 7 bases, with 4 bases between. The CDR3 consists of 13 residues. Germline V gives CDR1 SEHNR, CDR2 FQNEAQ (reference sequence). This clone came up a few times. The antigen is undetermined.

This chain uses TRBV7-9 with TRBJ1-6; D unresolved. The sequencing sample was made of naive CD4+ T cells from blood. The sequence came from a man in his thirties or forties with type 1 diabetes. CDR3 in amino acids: CASSLAQNSPLHF. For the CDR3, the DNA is TGTGCCAGCAGCTTAGCGCAGAATTCACCCCTCCACTTT.